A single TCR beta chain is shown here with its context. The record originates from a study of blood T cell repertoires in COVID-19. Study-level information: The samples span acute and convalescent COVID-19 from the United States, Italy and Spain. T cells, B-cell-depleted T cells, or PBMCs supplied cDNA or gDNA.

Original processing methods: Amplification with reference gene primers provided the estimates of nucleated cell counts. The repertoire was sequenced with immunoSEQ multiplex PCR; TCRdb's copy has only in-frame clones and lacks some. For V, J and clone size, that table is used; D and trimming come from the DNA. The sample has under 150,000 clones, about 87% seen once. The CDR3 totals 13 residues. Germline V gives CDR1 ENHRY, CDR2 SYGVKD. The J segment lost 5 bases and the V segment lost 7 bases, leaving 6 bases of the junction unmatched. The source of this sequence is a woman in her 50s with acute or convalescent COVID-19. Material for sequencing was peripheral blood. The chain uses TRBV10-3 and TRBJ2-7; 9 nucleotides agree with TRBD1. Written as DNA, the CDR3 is TGTGCCATCAAACCGGGACAGGGAAACGAGCAGTACTTC. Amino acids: CAIKPGQGNEQYF.